This T cell receptor beta chain was captured by sequencing in a study of T cell responses to AZD1222 COVID-19 vaccine. Generated by immunoSEQ multiplex PCR, the TCRdb table keeps only in-frame clones and is missing some. Among 150,000 or so clones listed, roughly nine tenths were seen once. CDR3 length: 15 residues. The germline V gene has CDR1 LNHDA and CDR2 SQIVND (reference sequence). With 4 bases clipped from V and 4 bases from J, the junction kept 7 bases outside the gene matches. The specimen was peripheral blood, collected on day 0 of AZD1222 vaccination. This TCR was sampled from an adult in good health. V and J are TRBV19 and TRBJ2-5; 9 bases match TRBD2. CDR3 in amino acids: CASSTALAGVETQYF. CDR3 in DNA: TGTGCCAGTAGTACAGCCTTAGCGGGAGTAGAGACCCAGTACTTC.